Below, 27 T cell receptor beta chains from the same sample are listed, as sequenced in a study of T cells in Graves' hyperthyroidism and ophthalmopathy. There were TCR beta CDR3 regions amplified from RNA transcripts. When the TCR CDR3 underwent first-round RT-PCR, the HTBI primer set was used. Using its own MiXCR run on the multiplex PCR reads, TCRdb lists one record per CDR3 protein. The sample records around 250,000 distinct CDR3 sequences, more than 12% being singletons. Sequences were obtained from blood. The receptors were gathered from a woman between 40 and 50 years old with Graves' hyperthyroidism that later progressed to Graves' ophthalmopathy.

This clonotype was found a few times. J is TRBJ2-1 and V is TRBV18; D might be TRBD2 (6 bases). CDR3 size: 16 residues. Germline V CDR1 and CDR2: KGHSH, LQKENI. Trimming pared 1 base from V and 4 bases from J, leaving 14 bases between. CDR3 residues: CASSPLGREWYNEQFF. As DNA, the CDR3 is TGTGCCAGCTCACCACTTGGCCGGGAGTGGTACAATGAGCAGTTCTTC.

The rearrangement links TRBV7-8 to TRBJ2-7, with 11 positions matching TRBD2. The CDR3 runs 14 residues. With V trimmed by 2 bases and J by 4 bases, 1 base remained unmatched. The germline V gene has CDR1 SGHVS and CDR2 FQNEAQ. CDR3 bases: TGTGCCAGCAGCTTAATAGCGGGAGGGTACGAGCAGTACTTC. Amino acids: CASSLIAGGYEQYF.

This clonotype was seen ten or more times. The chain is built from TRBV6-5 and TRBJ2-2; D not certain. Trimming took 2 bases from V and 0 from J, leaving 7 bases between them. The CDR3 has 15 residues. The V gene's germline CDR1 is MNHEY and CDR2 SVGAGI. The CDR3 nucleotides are TGTGCCAGCAGTTACGTGGAAGCGAACACCGGGGAGCTGTTTTTT. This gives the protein CASSYVEANTGELFF.

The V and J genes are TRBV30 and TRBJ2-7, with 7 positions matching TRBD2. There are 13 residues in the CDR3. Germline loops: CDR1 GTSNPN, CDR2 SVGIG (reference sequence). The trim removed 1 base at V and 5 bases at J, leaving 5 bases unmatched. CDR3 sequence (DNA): TGTGCCTGGAGTGGCGGGAGTCTAAACGAGCAGTACTTC. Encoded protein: CAWSGGSLNEQYF.

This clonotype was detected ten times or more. In DNA, the CDR3 is TGCAGTGCTAGAGAGATGACCGCAGATACGCAGTATTTT. Its translation is CSAREMTADTQYF. The rearrangement joins TRBV20-1 to TRBJ2-3; unclear D gene. The germline CDR1 and CDR2 sequences are DFQATT and SNEGSKA (reference sequence). Trimming pared 0 bases from V and 4 bases from J, leaving 8 bases between. This CDR3 region has 13 residues.

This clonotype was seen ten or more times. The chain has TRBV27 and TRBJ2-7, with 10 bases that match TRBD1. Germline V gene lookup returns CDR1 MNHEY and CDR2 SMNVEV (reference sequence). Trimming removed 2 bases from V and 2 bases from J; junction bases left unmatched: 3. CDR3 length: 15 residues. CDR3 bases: TGTGCCAGCAGTTTAATCGGGACAGGGGCCTACGAGCAGTACTTC. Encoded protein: CASSLIGTGAYEQYF.

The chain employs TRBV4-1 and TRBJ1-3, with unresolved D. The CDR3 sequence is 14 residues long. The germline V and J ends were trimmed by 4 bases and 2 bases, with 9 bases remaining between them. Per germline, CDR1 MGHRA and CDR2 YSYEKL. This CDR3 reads CASSPNVAGNTIYF. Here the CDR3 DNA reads TGCGCCAGCAGCCCCAATGTTGCTGGAAACACCATATATTTT.

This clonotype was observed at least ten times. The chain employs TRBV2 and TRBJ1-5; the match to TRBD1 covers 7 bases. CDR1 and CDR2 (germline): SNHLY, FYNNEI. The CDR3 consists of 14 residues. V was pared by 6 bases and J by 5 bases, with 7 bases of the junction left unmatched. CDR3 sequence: CASRTDRKYQPQHF. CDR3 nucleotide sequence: TGTGCCAGCAGGACGGACAGGAAGTATCAGCCCCAGCATTTT.

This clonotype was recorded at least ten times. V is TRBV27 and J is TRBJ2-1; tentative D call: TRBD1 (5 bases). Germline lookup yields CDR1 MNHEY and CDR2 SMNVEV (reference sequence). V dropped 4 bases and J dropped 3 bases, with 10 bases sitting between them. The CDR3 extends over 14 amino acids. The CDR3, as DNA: TGTGCCAGCAGTTATAAGGGGATCTACAATGAGCAGTTCTTC. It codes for CASSYKGIYNEQFF.

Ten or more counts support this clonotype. CDR3 bases: TGCGCCAGCAGCTTGGTAGGGCAGAGCAACACTGAAGCTTTCTTT. Encoded protein: CASSLVGQSNTEAFF. The chain couples TRBV5-1 to TRBJ1-1; D gene uncertain. With 0 bases removed from V and 2 bases from J, the gap between germline ends came to 11 bases. The germline V gene encodes CDR1 SGHRS and CDR2 YFSETQ. The CDR3 length is 15 residues.

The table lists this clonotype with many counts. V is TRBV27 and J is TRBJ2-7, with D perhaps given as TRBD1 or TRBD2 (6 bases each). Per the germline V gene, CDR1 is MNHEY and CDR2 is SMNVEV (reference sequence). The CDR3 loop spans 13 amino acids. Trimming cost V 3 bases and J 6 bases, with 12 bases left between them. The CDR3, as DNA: TGTGCCAGCAGTTTTGGGGGGCCCAGCGAGCAGTACTTC. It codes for CASSFGGPSEQYF.

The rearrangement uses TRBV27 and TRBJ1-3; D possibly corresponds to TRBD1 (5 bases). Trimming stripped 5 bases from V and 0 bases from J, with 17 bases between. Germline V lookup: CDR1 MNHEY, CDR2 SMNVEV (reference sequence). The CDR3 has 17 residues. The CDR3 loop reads CASSPMFYGGSGNTIYF. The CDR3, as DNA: TGTGCCAGCAGTCCCATGTTTTACGGGGGCTCTGGAAACACCATATATTTT.

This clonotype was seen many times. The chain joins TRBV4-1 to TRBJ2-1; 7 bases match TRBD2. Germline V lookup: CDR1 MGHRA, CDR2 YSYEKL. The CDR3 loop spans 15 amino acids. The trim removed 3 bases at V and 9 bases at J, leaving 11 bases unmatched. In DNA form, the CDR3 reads TGCGCCAGCAGCCAGTGGGGAGGAACGGGGGGTGAGCAGTTCTTC. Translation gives CASSQWGGTGGEQFF.

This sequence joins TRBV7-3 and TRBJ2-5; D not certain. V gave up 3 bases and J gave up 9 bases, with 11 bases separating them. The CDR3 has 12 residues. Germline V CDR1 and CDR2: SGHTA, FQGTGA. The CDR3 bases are TGTGCCAGCAGCTTTAAGGACGGAGCCCAGTACTTC. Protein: CASSFKDGAQYF.

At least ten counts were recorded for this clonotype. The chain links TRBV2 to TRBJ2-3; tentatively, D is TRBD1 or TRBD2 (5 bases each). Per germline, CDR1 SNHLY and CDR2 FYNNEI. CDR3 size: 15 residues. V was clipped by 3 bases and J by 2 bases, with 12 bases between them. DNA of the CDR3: TGTGCCAGCAGTGACGGGGCACGGGACACAGATACGCAGTATTTT. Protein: CASSDGARDTDTQYF.

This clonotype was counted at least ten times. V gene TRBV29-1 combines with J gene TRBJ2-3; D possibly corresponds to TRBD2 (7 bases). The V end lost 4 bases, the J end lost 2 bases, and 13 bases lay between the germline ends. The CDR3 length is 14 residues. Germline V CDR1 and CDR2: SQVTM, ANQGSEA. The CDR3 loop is CSVGGGQSTDTQYF. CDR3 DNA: TGCAGCGTTGGCGGGGGCCAGTCCACAGATACGCAGTATTTT.

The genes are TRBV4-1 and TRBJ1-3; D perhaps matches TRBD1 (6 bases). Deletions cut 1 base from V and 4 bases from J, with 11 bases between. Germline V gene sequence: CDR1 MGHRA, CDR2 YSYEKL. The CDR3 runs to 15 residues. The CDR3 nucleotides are TGCGCCAGCAGCCAAGGGTGGGACATCGGAAACACCATATATTTT. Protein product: CASSQGWDIGNTIYF.

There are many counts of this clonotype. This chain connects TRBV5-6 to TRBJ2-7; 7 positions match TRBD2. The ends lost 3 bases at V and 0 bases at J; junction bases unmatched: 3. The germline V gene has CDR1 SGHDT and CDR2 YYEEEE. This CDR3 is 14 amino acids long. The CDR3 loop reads CASSSLANSYEQYF. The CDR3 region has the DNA TGTGCCAGCAGCTCACTAGCGAACTCCTACGAGCAGTACTTC.

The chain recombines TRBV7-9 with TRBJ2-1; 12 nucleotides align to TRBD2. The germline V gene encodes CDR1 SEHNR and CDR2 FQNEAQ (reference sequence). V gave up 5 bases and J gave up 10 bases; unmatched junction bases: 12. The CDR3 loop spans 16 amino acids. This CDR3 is CASSPQSSGRAWEQFF. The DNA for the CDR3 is TGTGCCAGCAGCCCGCAATCTAGCGGGAGGGCCTGGGAGCAGTTCTTC.

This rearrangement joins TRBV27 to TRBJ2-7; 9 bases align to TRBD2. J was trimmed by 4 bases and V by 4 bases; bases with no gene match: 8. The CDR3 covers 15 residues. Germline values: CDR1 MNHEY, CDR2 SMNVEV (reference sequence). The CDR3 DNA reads TGTGCCAGCAGTTCTGGGACTAGCACAATGTACGAGCAGTACTTC. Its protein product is CASSSGTSTMYEQYF.

The CDR3 loop is CASSFVRSGANVLTF. The CDR3 DNA is TGTGCCAGCAGTTTCGTCCGCTCTGGGGCCAACGTCCTGACTTTC. This sequence joins TRBV6-5 and TRBJ2-6; D remains unclear. The V end lost 4 bases, the J end lost 0 bases, and 7 bases lay between the germline ends. The CDR3 sequence is 15 residues long. Germline V CDR1 and CDR2: MNHEY, SVGAGI.

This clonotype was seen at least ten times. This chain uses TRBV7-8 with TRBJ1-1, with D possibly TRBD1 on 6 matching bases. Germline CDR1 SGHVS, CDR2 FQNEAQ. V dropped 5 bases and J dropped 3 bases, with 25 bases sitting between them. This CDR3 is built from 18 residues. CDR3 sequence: CASSPRHRQAGRDTEAFF. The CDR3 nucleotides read TGTGCCAGCAGCCCCCGCCATCGACAGGCAGGACGCGACACTGAAGCTTTCTTT.

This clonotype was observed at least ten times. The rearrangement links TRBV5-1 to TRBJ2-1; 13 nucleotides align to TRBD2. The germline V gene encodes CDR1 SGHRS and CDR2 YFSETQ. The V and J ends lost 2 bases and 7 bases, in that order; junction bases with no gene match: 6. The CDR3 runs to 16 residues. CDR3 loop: CASSLFGTSGINEQFF. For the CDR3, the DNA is TGCGCCAGCAGCTTATTCGGGACTAGCGGGATTAATGAGCAGTTCTTC.

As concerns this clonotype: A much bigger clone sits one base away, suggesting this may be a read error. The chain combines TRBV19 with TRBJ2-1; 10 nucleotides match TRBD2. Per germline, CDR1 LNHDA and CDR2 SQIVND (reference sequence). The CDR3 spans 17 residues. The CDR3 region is CACSIEVSSGSRNEQFF. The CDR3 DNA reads TGTGCCTGTAGTATAGAGGTCTCTAGCGGGAGTCGCAATGAGCAGTTCTTC.

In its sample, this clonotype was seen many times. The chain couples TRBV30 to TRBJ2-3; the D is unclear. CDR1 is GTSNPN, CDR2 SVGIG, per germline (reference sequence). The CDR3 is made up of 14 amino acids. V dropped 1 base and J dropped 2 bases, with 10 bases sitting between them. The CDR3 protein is CAWSASRLTDTQYF. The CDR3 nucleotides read TGTGCCTGGAGTGCGTCTAGACTCACAGATACGCAGTATTTT. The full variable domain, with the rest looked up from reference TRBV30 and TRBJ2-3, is SQTIHQWPATLVQPVGSPLSLECTVEGTSNPNLYWYRQAAGRGLQLLFYSVGIGQISSEVPQNLSASRPQDRQFILSSKKLLLSDSGFYLCAWSASRLTDTQYFGPGTRLTVL.

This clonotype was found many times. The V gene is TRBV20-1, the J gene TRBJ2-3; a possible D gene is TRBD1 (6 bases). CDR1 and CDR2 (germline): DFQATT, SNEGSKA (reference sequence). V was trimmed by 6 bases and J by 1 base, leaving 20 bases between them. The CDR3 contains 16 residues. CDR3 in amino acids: CSAYWTALRGTDTQYF. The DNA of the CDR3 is TGCAGTGCCTACTGGACAGCTTTAAGGGGCACAGATACGCAGTATTTT.

The DNA of the CDR3 is TGCGCCAGCACCCCATCAGCGGGAGTCGGGGAGCTGTTTTTT. It encodes CASTPSAGVGELFF. The chain couples TRBV5-1 to TRBJ2-2; 8 bases are shared with TRBD2. CDR1 and CDR2 from the germline V gene are SGHRS and YFSETQ. The CDR3 length is 14 residues. V lost 6 bases and J lost 7; bases outside the gene matches: 8.